This TCR beta chain was obtained from a study of CD4 T cells in relation to SARS-CoV-2 and coronaviruses. The wider study: The negative reference was HIV-1 Nef peptide pool or peptide-free culture.

Unexposed donor CD4+ T cells date from 2011-2018, before the COVID-19 pandemic. After about 10 days of culture, CD4+ T cells were isolated. Cells permitting, SARS-CoV-2 S/N and four cold-coronavirus spikes were tested on unexposed-donor CD4+ T cells. On this clone itself: The antigen is not known.

CDR1 is SGHRS and CDR2 is YFSETQ in the germline V gene. The CDR3 has 13 residues. The V end lost 4 bases, the J end lost 7 bases, and 12 bases lay between the germline ends. Assay: immunoSEQ multiplex PCR; the TCRdb copy retains only in-frame clones and omits some. The sample comprises fewer than 15,000 clones, 60% to 80% of which are singletons, and around 13% rests with the top ten. The source of this sequence is a human donor in good health. This sequence joins TRBV5-1 and TRBJ2-1; possible D gene TRBD1, 6 bases. Sequencing was carried out using CD4+ T cells from PBMCs, cultured in vitro. DNA for the CDR3: TGCGCCAGCAGCCTAGGGACACAGAATGAGCAGTTCTTC. Translating gives CASSLGTQNEQFF.